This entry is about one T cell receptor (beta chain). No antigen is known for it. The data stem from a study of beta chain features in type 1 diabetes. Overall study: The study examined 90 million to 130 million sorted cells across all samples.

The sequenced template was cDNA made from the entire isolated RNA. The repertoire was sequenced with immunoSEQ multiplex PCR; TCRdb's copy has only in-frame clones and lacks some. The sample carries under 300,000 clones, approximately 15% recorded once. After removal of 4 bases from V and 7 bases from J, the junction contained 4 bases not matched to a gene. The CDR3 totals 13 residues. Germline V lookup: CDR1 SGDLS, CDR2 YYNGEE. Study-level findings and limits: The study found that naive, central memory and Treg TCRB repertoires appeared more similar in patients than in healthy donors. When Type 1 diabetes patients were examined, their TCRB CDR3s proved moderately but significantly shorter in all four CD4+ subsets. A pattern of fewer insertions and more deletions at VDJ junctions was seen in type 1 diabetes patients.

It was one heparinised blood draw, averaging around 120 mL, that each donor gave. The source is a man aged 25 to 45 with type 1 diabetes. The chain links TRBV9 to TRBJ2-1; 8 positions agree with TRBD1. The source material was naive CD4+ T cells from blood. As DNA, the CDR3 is TGTGCCAGCAGCTTACGGACAGGGAATGAGCAGTTCTTC. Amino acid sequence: CASSLRTGNEQFF.